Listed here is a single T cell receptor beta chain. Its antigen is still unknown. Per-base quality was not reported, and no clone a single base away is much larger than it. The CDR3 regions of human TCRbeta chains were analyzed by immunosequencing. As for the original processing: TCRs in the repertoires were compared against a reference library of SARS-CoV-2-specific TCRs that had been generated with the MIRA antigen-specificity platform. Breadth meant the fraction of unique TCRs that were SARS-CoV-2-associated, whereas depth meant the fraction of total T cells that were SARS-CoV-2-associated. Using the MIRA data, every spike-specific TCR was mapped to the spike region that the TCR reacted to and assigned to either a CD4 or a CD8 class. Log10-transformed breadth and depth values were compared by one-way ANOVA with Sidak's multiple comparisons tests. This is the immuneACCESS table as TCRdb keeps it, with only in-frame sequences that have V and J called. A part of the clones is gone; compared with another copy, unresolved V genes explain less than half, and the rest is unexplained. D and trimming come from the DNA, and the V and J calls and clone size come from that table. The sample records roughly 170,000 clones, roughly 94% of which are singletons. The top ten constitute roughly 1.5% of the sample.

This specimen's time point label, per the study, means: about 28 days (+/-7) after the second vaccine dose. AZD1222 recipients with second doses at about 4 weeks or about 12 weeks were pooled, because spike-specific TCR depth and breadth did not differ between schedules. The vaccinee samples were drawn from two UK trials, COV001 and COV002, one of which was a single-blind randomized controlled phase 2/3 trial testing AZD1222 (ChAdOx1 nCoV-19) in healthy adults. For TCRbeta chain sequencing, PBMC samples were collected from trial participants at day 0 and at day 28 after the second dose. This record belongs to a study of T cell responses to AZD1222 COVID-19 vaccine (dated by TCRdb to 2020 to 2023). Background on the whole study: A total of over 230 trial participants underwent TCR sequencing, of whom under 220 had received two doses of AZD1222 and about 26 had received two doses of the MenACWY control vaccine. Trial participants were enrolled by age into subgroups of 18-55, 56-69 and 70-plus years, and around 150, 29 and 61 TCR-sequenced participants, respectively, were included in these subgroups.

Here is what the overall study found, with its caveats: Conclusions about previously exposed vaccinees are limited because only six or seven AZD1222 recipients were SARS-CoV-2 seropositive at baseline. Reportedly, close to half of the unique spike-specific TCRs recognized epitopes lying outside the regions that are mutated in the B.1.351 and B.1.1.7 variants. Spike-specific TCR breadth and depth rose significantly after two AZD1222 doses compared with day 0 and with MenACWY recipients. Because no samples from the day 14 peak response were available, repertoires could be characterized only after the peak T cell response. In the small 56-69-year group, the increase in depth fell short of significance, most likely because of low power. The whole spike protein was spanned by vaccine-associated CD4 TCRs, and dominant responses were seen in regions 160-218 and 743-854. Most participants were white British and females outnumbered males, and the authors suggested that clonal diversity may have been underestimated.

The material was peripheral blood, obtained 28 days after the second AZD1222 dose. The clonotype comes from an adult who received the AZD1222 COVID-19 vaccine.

For the CDR3, the sequence is CASSEARWGTQNSPLHF. The base sequence is TGTGCCAGCAGTGAAGCGCGTTGGGGTACCCAGAATTCACCCCTCCACTTT. The rearranged chain carries TRBV6-1 and TRBJ1-6; the D gene is not confidently resolved. The germline V gene supplies CDR1 MNHNS and CDR2 SASEGT. V is pared back by 0 bases and J by 7 bases, with 16 bases lying between the germline termini. There are 17 amino acids in the CDR3, from cysteine to phenylalanine inclusive. The sequence is cut down to CDR3 DNA, 51 bases in frame from base 1.